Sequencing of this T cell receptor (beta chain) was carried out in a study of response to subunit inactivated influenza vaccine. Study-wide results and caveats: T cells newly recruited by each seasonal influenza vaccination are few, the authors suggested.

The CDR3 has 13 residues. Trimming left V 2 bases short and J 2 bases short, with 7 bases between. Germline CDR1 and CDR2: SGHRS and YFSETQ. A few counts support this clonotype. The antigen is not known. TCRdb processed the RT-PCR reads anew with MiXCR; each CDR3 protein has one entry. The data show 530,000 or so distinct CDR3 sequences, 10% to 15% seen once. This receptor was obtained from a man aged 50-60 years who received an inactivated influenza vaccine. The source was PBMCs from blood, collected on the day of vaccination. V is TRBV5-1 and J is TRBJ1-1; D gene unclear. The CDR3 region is CASSLDFNTEAFF. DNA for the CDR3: TGCGCCAGCAGCTTAGACTTTAACACTGAAGCTTTCTTT.